Listed below are T cell receptor beta chains from one sample, sequenced in a study of blood T cell repertoires in COVID-19. Only in-frame clones appear in the TCRdb table, and some are missing; sequencing was by immunoSEQ multiplex PCR. The sample lists roughly 220,000 clones; 80% were seen once. Sequenced input: PBMCs or T cells enriched from blood (not recorded which). The receptors here all came from a man between 25 and 39 years old with acute COVID-19. The CDR3 runs from the conserved cysteine through the conserved F or W. Fields, in order: V gene, CDR3 protein.

TRBV6-1,CASSEIRGNSNQPQHF
TRBV7-9,CASSRLGFSTDTQYF
TRBV5-4,CASREGQGRETQYF
TRBV9,CASSVFGGLETQYF
TRBV7-9,CASSPPDRANSPLHF
TRBV29-1,CSVETTGDYGYTF
TRBV14,CASSRTGSGMNTEAFF
TRBV28,CASSYGTYEQYF
TRBV12-3/TRBV12-4,CASSIQGRTEAFF
TRBV11-2,CASSLDLTGDQPQHF
TRBV5-1,CATRREKGVGEQYF
TRBV6-1,CASSEQGFLDGYTF
TRBV7-6,CASSLSGDEQYF
TRBV5-1,CASSLQGMGEKLFF
TRBV14,CASRRQGRDTQYF
TRBV18,CASSPTGRPGEQYF
TRBV21-1,CASHATLNTEAFF
TRBV3-1/TRBV3-2,CASNPRGNYGYTF
TRBV7-5,CVRSPSSYPAGSKDRLTYNEQFF
TRBV11-2,CASSSTPTGGSYNEQFF
TRBV3-1/TRBV3-2,CASSQVGSGTDTQYF
TRBV7-9,CASSQLAGADNEQFF
TRBV9,CASSVSGDYNSPLHF
TRBV6-5,CASLGTAYQPQHF
TRBV10-1,CASSETLWGKNNEQFF
TRBV11-1,CASSLERGGSYEQYF
TRBV2,CASNLDRDRSYTF
TRBV3-1/TRBV3-2,CASSDSSNQPQHF
TRBV6-2/TRBV6-3,CASSSLNSPLHF
TRBV11-2,CASSLLTGGTHEQYF
TRBV5-1,CASSLIQSNYGYTF
TRBV5-1,CASSSYFRDRVVYEQYF
TRBV27,CASRRGTGNQPQHF
TRBV6-5,CASSSSGSYGYTF
TRBV11-2,CASSPWTSSTDTQYF
TRBV5-1,CASSAGTGGYYGYTF
TRBV9,CASSVAGTENSPLHF
TRBV4-1,CASSQDRGAGTDTQYF
TRBV5-1,CASSWSTGFSNTGELFF
TRBV3-1/TRBV3-2,CASSQGLYGSEQYF
TRBV18,CASLLDRGSYEQFF
TRBV4-2,CASSQERTTGFEAFF
TRBV9,CASSALDRVGGYTF
TRBV19,CASQGRWDTEAFF
TRBV16,CASSSGSGNTIYF
TRBV5-5,CASSPVPTGQPQHF
TRBV6-5,CASSLYGGIAEAFF
TRBV3-1/TRBV3-2,CASSRLTGDNTEAFF
TRBV28,CASSLLTVYNEQFF
TRBV3-1/TRBV3-2,CASSQAPQGNYGYTF
TRBV4-1,CASSQTTGLGIGEQYF
TRBV7-2,CASSLATGLPSYNSPLHF